The source of this TCR beta chain is a study of blood T cell repertoires in COVID-19. Study at large: Sample material is recorded as cDNA or gDNA derived from T cells, B-cell-depleted T cells, or PBMCs.

This clone was observed a handful of times. Clones were read by immunoSEQ multiplex PCR, and TCRdb kept only the in-frame ones, dropping some. The table has 270,000 or so clones, 70% to 85% seen once. Germline V gene data show CDR1 as MDHEN and CDR2 as SYDVKM. This CDR3 comprises 16 residues. Trimming removed 6 bases from V and 4 bases from J; junction bases left unmatched: 8. This rearrangement joins TRBV28 to TRBJ2-2; 10 nucleotides agree with TRBD1. The receptor was derived from a human donor with COVID-19, enrolled during active disease. The donor label of this sample is uncertain. The sample comprised peripheral blood. The CDR3 DNA follows: TGTGCCAGCAGACCAAGGGACAGGGGAGTCACCGGGGAGCTGTTTTTT. Amino acids: CASRPRDRGVTGELFF.